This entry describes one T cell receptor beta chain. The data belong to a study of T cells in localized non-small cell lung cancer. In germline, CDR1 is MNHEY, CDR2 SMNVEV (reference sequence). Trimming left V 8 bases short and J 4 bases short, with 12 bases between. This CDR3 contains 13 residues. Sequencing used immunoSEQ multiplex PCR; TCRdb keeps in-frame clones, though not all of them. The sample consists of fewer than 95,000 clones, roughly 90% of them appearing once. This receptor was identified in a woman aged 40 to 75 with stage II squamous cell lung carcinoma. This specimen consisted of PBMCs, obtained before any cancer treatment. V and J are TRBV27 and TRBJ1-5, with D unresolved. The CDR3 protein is CASQRGWNQPQHF. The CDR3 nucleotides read TGTGCCAGCCAACGGGGATGGAATCAGCCCCAGCATTTT.